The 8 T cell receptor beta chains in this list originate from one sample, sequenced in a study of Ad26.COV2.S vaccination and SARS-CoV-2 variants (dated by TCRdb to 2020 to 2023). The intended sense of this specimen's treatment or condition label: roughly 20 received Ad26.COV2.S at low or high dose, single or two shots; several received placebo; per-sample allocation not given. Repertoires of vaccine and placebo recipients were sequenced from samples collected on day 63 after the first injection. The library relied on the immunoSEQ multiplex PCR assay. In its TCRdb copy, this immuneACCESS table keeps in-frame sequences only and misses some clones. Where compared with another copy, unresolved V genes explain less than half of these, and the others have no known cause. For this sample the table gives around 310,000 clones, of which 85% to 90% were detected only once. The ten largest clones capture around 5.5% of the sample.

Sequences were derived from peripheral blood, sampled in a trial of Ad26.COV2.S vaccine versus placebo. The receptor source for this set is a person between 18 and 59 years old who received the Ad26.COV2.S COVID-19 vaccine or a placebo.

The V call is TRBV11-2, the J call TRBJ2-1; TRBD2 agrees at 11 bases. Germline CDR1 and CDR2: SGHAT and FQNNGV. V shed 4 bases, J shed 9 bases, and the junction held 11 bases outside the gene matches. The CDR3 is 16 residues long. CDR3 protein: CASSSPTSGTPFEQFF. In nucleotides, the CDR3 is TGTGCCAGCAGCTCCCCGACTAGCGGGACCCCTTTTGAGCAGTTCTTC.

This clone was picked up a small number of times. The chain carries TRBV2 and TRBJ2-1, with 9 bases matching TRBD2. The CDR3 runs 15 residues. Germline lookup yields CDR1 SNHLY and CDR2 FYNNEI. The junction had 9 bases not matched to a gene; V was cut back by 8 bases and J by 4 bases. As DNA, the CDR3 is TGTGCCAGCTCTTTAGCGGGAGAAGGGTACAATGAGCAGTTCTTC. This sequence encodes CASSLAGEGYNEQFF.

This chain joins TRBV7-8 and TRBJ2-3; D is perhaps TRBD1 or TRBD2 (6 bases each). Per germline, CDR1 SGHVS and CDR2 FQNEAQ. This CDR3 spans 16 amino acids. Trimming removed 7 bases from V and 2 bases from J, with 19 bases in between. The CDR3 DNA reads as TGTGCCAGCATTTCTTGGGGGCGGGGATCCACAGATACGCAGTATTTT. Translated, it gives CASISWGRGSTDTQYF.

CDR3 loop: CASSSFPGNRDSPYEQYF. The CDR3 nucleotides read TGTGCCAGCAGTTCATTTCCCGGCAACCGGGACAGCCCCTACGAGCAGTACTTC. The chain employs TRBV6-2 or TRBV6-3 and TRBJ2-7; TRBD1 matches 7 bases. V lost 4 bases to trimming and J lost 2 bases; unmatched junction nucleotides: 17. CDR3 length: 18 residues. Germline V gene sequence: CDR1 MNHEY, CDR2 SVGEGT.

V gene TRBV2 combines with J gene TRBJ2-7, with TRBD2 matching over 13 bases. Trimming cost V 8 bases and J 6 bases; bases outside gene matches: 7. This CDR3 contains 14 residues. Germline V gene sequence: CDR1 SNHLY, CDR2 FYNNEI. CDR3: CASQLAGGPGEQYV. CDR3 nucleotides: TGTGCCAGCCAACTAGCGGGAGGGCCGGGCGAGCAGTACGTC.

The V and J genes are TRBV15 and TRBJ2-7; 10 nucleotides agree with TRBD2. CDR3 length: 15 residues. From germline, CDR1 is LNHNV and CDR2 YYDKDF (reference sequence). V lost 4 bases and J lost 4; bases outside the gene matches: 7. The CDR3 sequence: CATSISGGAGYEQYF. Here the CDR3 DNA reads TGTGCCACCAGCATAAGCGGGGGGGCGGGATACGAGCAGTACTTC.

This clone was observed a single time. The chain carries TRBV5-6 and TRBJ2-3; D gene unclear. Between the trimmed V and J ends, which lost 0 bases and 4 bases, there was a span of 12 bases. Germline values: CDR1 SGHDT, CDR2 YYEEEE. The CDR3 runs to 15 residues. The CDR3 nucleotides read TGTGCCAGCAGCTTGGAATTAGACGGCGCAGATACGCAGTATTTT. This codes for CASSLELDGADTQYF.

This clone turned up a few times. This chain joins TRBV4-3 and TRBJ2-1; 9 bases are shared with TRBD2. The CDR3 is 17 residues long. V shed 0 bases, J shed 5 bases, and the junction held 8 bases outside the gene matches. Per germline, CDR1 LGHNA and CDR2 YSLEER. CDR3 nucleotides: TGCGCCAGCAGCCAAGATATGGCTAGCGGGATAAACAATGAGCAGTTCTTC. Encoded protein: CASSQDMASGINNEQFF.